This T cell receptor (beta chain) was captured by sequencing in a study of blood T cell repertoires in COVID-19. Study processing details: Amplification with reference gene primers provided the estimates of nucleated cell counts. Profiling relied on immunoSEQ multiplex PCR, and the TCRdb table lists in-frame clones only, not all of them. V, J and clone size are those of that table, while D and trimming were read from the DNA. The profile shows 240,000 or so clones, roughly 81% of them singletons. The germline V gene has CDR1 MGHRA and CDR2 YSYEKL. After removal of 4 bases from V and 4 bases from J, the junction contained 6 bases not matched to a gene. This CDR3 comprises 14 residues.

Sequenced: peripheral blood. The J gene is TRBJ1-2, the V gene TRBV4-1; 7 nucleotides line up with TRBD1. The TCR comes from a woman older than 75 with COVID-19, enrolled during active disease. The CDR3 bases are TGCGCCAGCAGCCTTCAACAGGGGACCTATGGCTACACCTTC. Translated: CASSLQQGTYGYTF.